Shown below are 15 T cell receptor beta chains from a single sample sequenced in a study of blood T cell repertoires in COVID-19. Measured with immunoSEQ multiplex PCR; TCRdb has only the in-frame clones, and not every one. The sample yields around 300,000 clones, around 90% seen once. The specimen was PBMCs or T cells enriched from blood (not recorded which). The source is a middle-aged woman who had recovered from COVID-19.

The CDR3 coding sequence is TGTGCCAGTAGTATAGCGGTAGCGGGGCCCACAGATACGCAGTATTTT. It translates to CASSIAVAGPTDTQYF. The chain couples TRBV19 to TRBJ2-3, with 8 positions matching TRBD2. Germline CDR1 LNHDA, CDR2 SQIVND (reference sequence). Unmatched junction bases numbered 5, after V lost 1 base and J lost 2 bases. The length of the CDR3 is 16 residues. Looking up the rest from reference TRBV19 and TRBJ2-3 gives the full variable domain: DGGITQSPKYLFRKEGQNVTLSCEQNLNHDAMYWYRQDPGQGLRLIYYSQIVNDFQKGDIAEGYSVSREKKESFPLTVTSAQKNPTAFYLCASSIAVAGPTDTQYFGPGTRLTVL.

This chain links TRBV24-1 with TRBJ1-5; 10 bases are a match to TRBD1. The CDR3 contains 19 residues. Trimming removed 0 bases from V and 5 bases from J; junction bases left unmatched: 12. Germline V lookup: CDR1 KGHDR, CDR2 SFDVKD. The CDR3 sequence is CATSDLPDRGRMSYQPQHF. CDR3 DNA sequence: TGTGCCACCAGTGATTTGCCAGACAGGGGGCGGATGAGTTATCAGCCCCAGCATTTT.

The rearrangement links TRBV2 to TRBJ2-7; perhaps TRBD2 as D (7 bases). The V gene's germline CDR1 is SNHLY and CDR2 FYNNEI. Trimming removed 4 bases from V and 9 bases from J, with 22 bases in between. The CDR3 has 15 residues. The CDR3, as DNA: TGTGCCAGCAGTGTTATGCGGGGGCCAAGCTTCGGGCAGTACTTC. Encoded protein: CASSVMRGPSFGQYF.

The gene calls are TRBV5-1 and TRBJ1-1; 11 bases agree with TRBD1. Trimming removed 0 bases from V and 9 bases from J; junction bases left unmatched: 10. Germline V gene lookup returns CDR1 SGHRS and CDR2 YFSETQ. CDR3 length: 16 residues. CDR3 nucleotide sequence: TGCGCCAGCAGCTTGGCCTCGGGACAGGGGGTGCCCAAAGCTTTCTTT. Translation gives CASSLASGQGVPKAFF.

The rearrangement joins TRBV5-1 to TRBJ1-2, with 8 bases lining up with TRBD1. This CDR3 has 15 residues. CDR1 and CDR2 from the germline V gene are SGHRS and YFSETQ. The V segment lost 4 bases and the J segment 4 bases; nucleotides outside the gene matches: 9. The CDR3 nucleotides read TGCGCCAGCAGCGCAGGATCGACAGGGGTCTATGGCTACACCTTC. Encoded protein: CASSAGSTGVYGYTF.

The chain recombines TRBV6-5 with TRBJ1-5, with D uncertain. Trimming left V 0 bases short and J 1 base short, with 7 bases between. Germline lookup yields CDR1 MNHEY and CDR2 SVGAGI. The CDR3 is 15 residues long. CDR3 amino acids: CASSYSTRSNQPQHF. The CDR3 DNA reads TGTGCCAGCAGTTACTCCACCAGGAGCAATCAGCCCCAGCATTTT.

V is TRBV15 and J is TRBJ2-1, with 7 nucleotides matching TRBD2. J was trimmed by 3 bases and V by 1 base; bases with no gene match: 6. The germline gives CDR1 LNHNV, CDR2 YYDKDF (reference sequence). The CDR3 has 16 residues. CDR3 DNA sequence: TGTGCCACCAGCAGAGGTTCTCCGGGGGGCTACAATGAGCAGTTCTTC. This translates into CATSRGSPGGYNEQFF. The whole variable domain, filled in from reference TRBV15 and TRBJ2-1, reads DAMVIQNPRYQVTQFGKPVTLSCSQTLNHNVMYWYQQKSSQAPKLLFHYYDKDFNNEADTPDNFQSRRPNTSFCFLDIRSPGLGDTAMYLCATSRGSPGGYNEQFFGPGTRLTVL.

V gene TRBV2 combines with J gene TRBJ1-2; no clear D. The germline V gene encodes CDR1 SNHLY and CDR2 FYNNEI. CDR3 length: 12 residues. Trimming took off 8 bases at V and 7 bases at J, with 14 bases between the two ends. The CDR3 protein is CASARVLSGYTF. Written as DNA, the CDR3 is TGTGCCAGCGCCCGGGTTCTGAGTGGCTACACCTTC.

The CDR3 DNA is TGTGCCAGCAGTGAAGGGAGCTATAGCAATCAGCCCCAGCATTTT. Protein sequence: CASSEGSYSNQPQHF. The J gene is TRBJ1-5, the V gene TRBV2; D is unclear. This CDR3 is 15 amino acids long. The V end was cut by 1 base, the J end by 0 bases, with 7 bases between. CDR1 and CDR2 (germline): SNHLY, FYNNEI.

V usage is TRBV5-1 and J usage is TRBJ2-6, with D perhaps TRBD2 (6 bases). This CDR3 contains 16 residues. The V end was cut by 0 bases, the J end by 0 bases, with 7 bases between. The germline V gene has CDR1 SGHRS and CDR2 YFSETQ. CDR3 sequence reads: CASSLVGGSGANVLTF. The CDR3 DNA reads TGCGCCAGCAGCTTGGTGGGAGGCTCTGGGGCCAACGTCCTGACTTTC. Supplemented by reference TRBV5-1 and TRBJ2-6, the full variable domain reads KAGVTQTPRYLIKTRGQQVTLSCSPISGHRSVSWYQQTPGQGLQFLFEYFSETQRNKGNFPGRFSGRQFSNSRSEMNVSTLELGDSALYLCASSLVGGSGANVLTFGAGSRLTVL.

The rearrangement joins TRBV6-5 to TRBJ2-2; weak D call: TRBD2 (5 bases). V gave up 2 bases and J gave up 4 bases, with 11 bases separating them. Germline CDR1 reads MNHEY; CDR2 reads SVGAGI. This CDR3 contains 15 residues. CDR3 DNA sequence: TGTGCCAGCAGTTACCGGGGATACAGCACCGGGGAGCTGTTTTTT. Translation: CASSYRGYSTGELFF.

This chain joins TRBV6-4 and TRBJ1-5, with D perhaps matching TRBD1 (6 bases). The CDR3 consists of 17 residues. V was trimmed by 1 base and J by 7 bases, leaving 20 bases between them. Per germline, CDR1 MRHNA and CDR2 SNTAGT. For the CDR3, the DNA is TGTGCCAGCAGTGACTTTGGGGATTACAGGGATCGGCAGCCCCAGCATTTT. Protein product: CASSDFGDYRDRQPQHF.

The CDR3 DNA reads TGCAGCGTTGGGACAGGGAGCAATGAAAAACTGTTTTTT. Its protein product is CSVGTGSNEKLFF. The chain links TRBV29-1 to TRBJ1-4; 8 nucleotides match TRBD1. V gave up 4 bases and J gave up 5 bases; unmatched junction bases: 3. The CDR3 is 13 residues long. CDR1 SQVTM and CDR2 ANQGSEA come from the germline V gene.

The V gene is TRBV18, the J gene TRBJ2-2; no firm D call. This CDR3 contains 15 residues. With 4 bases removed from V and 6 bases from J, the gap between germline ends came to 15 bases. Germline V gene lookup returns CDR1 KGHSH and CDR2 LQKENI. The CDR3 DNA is TGTGCCAGCTCACTACCCACAGTCCATCCCGGGGAGCTGTTTTTT. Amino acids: CASSLPTVHPGELFF.

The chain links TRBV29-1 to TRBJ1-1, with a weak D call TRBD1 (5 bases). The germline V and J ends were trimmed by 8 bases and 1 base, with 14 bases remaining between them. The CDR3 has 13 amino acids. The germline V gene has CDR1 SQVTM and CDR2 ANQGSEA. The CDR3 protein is CSHGGNRNTEAFF. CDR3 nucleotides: TGCAGCCACGGGGGGAACAGGAACACTGAAGCTTTCTTT.